The sequence of this T cell receptor (beta chain) was determined in a study of blood T cell repertoires in COVID-19. Looking at the study overall: Nucleic acid was either cDNA or gDNA, and it came from T cells, B-cell-depleted T cells, or PBMCs.

The V end was cut by 8 bases, the J end by 12 bases, with 14 bases between. The CDR3 is 11 residues long. Looked up from germline, CDR1 is LNHDA and CDR2 is SQIVND (reference sequence). TCRdb keeps only in-frame clones here, not all; method: immunoSEQ multiplex PCR. The data hold about 120,000 clones, with 70% to 85% observed a single time. The clonotype originates from a man between 50 and 59 years old with acute or convalescent COVID-19. The sample comprised peripheral blood. The chain has TRBV19 and TRBJ1-3; D is unclear. Here the CDR3 DNA reads TGTGCCAGTTTGTGGGCTTCGCGCATATATTTT. It specifies CASLWASRIYF.